These 2 T cell receptor beta chains were sequenced from one sample in a study of OX40 agonist ivuxolimab in advanced cancers. The table came from immunoSEQ multiplex PCR; TCRdb's copy has only in-frame clones and leaves some out. Of roughly 67,000 clones listed, approximately 88% are singletons. Sequencing used CD4+ or CD8+ T cells sorted from blood, obtained in a trial of the OX40 agonist ivuxolimab. The receptors here all came from an adult with an advanced solid tumor such as melanoma, head and neck, liver or kidney cancer.

V usage is TRBV18 and J usage is TRBJ1-1; 10 bases match TRBD1. In germline, CDR1 is KGHSH, CDR2 LQKENI. The J segment lost 1 base and the V segment lost 1 base, leaving 3 bases of the junction unmatched. The CDR3 loop spans 16 amino acids. Here the CDR3 DNA reads TGTGCCAGCTCACCACGACAGGGGGCTGCGAACACTGAAGCTTTCTTT. Translation: CASSPRQGAANTEAFF.

This clone came up a few times. The chain couples TRBV5-4 to TRBJ2-4, with a tentative D call TRBD1 (5 bases). The ends were cut back, 3 bases at V and 0 bases at J, with 10 bases in the middle. CDR3 length: 15 residues. The germline V gene encodes CDR1 SGHNT and CDR2 YYREEE (reference sequence). CDR3 amino acids: CASSSPGIAKNIQYF. In DNA form, the CDR3 reads TGTGCCAGCAGCTCCCCAGGGATAGCCAAAAACATTCAGTACTTC.